A selection of T cell receptor beta chains follows, all from one sample in a study of T cells in Graves' hyperthyroidism and ophthalmopathy. One entry per CDR3 protein, called by TCRdb with MiXCR from the multiplex PCR reads. The sample carries about 270,000 distinct CDR3 sequences, roughly 22% recorded once. Sequenced: blood. Receptor source: a man aged 25 to 40 with Graves' ophthalmopathy. Both conserved end residues are part of each CDR3. The D gene is left open where the match is weak. Rows give clone size only sometimes, using once, few, many, or a class for an expanded clone.

NA	TRBV6-5	NA	TRBJ2-7	TGTGCCAGCAGTTACGGGGGGGGCGGGACTCCTGGGGAGCAGTACTTC	CASSYGGGGTPGEQYF
NA	TRBV20-1	NA	TRBJ1-1	TGCAGTGCTATAAGTGGCAGAAACACTGAAGCTTTCTTT	CSAISGRNTEAFF
NA	TRBV28	many	TRBJ2-3	TGTGCCAGCACCCCTCTCAACGGTCGCACAGATACGCAGTATTTT	CASTPLNGRTDTQYF
NA	TRBV19	NA	TRBJ2-2	TGTGCCAGTAATGTAAGGGAGACCGGGGAGCTGTTTTTT	CASNVRETGELFF
TRBD1	TRBV19	few	TRBJ1-5	TGTGCCAGTAGTATCGGGGACAGTTGGGCAAATCAGCCCCAGCATTTT	CASSIGDSWANQPQHF
TRBD1	TRBV4-1	NA	TRBJ2-2	TGTGCCAGCAGCCCCGCCGGGACAGGGGGTTGGACCGGGGAGCTGTTTTTT	CASSPAGTGGWTGELFF
NA	TRBV3-1	many	TRBJ2-2	TGTGCCAGCAGCCAAGCCAGTACCGGGGAGCTGTTTTTT	CASSQASTGELFF
NA	TRBV12-3/TRBV12-4	few	TRBJ1-2	TGTGCCAGCAGTTCGCAGGGTTTCGGCTATGGCTACACCTTC	CASSSQGFGYGYTF
TRBD1	TRBV6-1	NA	TRBJ2-1	TGTGCCAGCAGTCAACCGGGACAGGTCTACAATGAGCAGTTCTTC	CASSQPGQVYNEQFF
TRBD2	TRBV11-3	few	TRBJ2-2	TGTGCCAGCAGCCCCGGGACTAGCGGGAGGTATAACGGGGAGCTGTTTTTT	CASSPGTSGRYNGELFF
NA	TRBV7-2	many	TRBJ2-3	TGTGCCAGCAGCTTACTCCTGGGGGGCACAGATACGCAGTATTTT	CASSLLLGGTDTQYF
TRBD1	TRBV20-1	NA	TRBJ2-5	TGCAGTGCCACAGGACAGGGAAGAGAGACCCAGTACTTC	CSATGQGRETQYF
TRBD1	TRBV6-1	NA	TRBJ2-5	TGTGCCAGCAGTGAAGGGGACAGGGGTAGTCAAGAGACCCAGTACTTC	CASSEGDRGSQETQYF
NA	TRBV5-1	many	TRBJ1-2	TGCGCCAGCAGCTTGGGGATGGGGGGAAGTAGCTATGGCTACACCTTC	CASSLGMGGSSYGYTF
NA	TRBV9	NA	TRBJ2-7	TGTGCCAGCACCCAAACAGGGACTGATCTAAACGAGCAGTACTTC	CASTQTGTDLNEQYF
TRBD1	TRBV5-1	few	TRBJ1-2	TGCGCCAGCAGCCTCATTACAGGGGGTTACAACTATGGCTACACCTTC	CASSLITGGYNYGYTF
TRBD2	TRBV7-9	NA	TRBJ2-2	TGTGCCAGCAGCCCGGGACTAGCGGAAACCGGGGAGCTGTTTTTT	CASSPGLAETGELFF
NA	TRBV6-1	many	TRBJ2-3	TGTGCCAGCAGTGAACAAGAGACTAGAACAGATACGCAGTATTTT	CASSEQETRTDTQYF
TRBD1	TRBV20-1	NA	TRBJ1-1	TGCAGTGCTAGCACCCGGGACAGGGACACTGAAGCTTTCTTT	CSASTRDRDTEAFF
NA	TRBV28	many	TRBJ1-2	TGTGCCAGCACCCGCGCCTCCTATGGCTACACCTTC	CASTRASYGYTF
NA	TRBV19	NA	TRBJ2-2	TGTGCCAGTAGTATCGAGGACACCGGGGAGCTGTTTTTT	CASSIEDTGELFF
TRBD2	TRBV30	few	TRBJ2-1	TGTGCCTGGAGTGTATTGGACGGGGGGGGCAATGAGCAGTTCTTC	CAWSVLDGGGNEQFF
TRBD1	TRBV7-8	NA	TRBJ1-1	TGTGCCAGCAGCTTAGGGTGGGGGGCAGGGGGGTTAGGGACTGAAGCTTTCTTT	CASSLGWGAGGLGTEAFF
NA	TRBV24-1	once	TRBJ2-7	TGTGCCACCAGTGATCGCTCAAGTGAGCAGTACTTC	CATSDRSSEQYF
TRBD1	TRBV5-6	NA	TRBJ1-2	TGTGCCAGCAGCTTGGCCTCCGGGACAGGGGGCTACACCTTC	CASSLASGTGGYTF
NA	TRBV14	few	TRBJ2-1	TGTGCCAGCAGCCAGACGGACCGGGACTTTCCCTACAATGAGCAGTTCTTC	CASSQTDRDFPYNEQFF
TRBD1	TRBV9	NA	TRBJ2-7	TGTGCCAGCAGCGTAGCCACAGGGGGGACCTACGAGCAGTACTTC	CASSVATGGTYEQYF
TRBD1	TRBV27	NA	TRBJ2-7	TGTGCCAGCAGTTTTTCAGGGGGCAGGGAGCAGTACTTC	CASSFSGGREQYF
NA	TRBV6-5	few	TRBJ2-7	TGTGCCAGCACCGACAGGCAGGGTTTCTACGAGCAGTACTTC	CASTDRQGFYEQYF
TRBD1	TRBV6-1	NA	TRBJ2-1	TGTGCCAGCAGCACAAGGGGGCGCAGCGTGGTTGAGCAGTTCTTC	CASSTRGRSVVEQFF
TRBD2	TRBV27	few	TRBJ2-1	TGTGCCAGCAGTTCCACCCCGGGACTAGCAACGAATGAGCAGTTCTTC	CASSSTPGLATNEQFF
NA	TRBV5-6	many	TRBJ1-2	TGTGCCAGCAGCTTGGTTTCGGGCAGCGCCTATGGCTACACCTTC	CASSLVSGSAYGYTF
NA	TRBV27	few	TRBJ2-2	TGTGCCAGCACCCCGGGGGCCGGGGAGCTGTTTTTT	CASTPGAGELFF
NA	TRBV19	NA	TRBJ1-2	TGTGCCAGTAGCGCGGCAAGAAGGGCTAACTATGGCTACACCTTC	CASSAARRANYGYTF
NA	TRBV11-2	many	TRBJ2-1	TGTGCCAGCAGCCATGGAAGTGAGCAGTTCTTC	CASSHGSEQFF
NA	TRBV7-9	once	TRBJ2-1	TGTGCCAGCTGGGGGGAAACTTCCCTGGCCTACAATGAGCAGTTCTTC	CASWGETSLAYNEQFF
NA	TRBV10-2	NA	TRBJ2-1	TGCGCCACCCAACCCGAGCGCTCCTACAATGAGCAGTTCTTC	CATQPERSYNEQFF
NA	TRBV11-3	many	TRBJ2-1	TGTGCCAGCAGCGAAGTACTGGGGGCTCGGAATGAGCAGTTCTTC	CASSEVLGARNEQFF
NA	TRBV28	many	TRBJ1-1	TGTGCCAGCAGTCCCCCTACCGGCCGGAACACTGAAGCTTTCTTT	CASSPPTGRNTEAFF
TRBD1	TRBV7-9	NA	TRBJ1-3	TGTGCCAGCAGCGCCGGACAGGGGGCATCGTCGTACACCATATATTTT	CASSAGQGASSYTIYF
NA	TRBV13	NA	TRBJ2-1	TGTGCCAGCAGCTTAGGGAGTAATAACTACAATGAGCAGTTCTTC	CASSLGSNNYNEQFF
TRBD1	TRBV6-2/TRBV6-3	few	TRBJ2-1	TGTGCCAGCAACAGGGGTGAGCAGTTCTTC	CASNRGEQFF
NA	TRBV5-1	many	TRBJ1-3	TGCGCCAGCAGCTTAACACCGGACAGCCCCACGAGCTCTGGAAACACCATATATTTT	CASSLTPDSPTSSGNTIYF